A single sample gave rise to the 8 T cell receptor beta chains below, sequenced in a study of cytomegalovirus exposure and HLA in healthy donors. PCR amplification relied on 60 Vbeta primers (plus 13 Jbeta primers). Here immunoSEQ multiplex PCR was the method, and the copy in TCRdb shows in-frame clones only, minus some. The data show approximately 130,000 clones, roughly four fifths seen once. The specimen sequenced was PBMCs. The receptors stem from a female donor in good health and CMV-seropositive.

V and J are TRBV6-5 and TRBJ1-5; D remains ambiguous. The CDR3 is made up of 13 amino acids. V was shortened by 2 bases and J by 1 base, with 3 bases between the two germline ends. The germline V gene has CDR1 MNHEY and CDR2 SVGAGI. The CDR3 DNA reads as TGTGCCAGCAGTTACGGCAGCAATCAGCCCCAGCATTTT. Residues: CASSYGSNQPQHF.

This clone appeared a few times. The rearrangement joins TRBV12-5 to TRBJ2-4; 11 nucleotides match TRBD1. The V gene's germline CDR1 is LGHNT and CDR2 FRNRAP. This CDR3 region has 17 residues. V lost 2 bases to trimming and J lost 1 base; unmatched junction nucleotides: 4. The CDR3 DNA follows: TGTGCTAGTGGTTTGAGGACAGGGGGCGAGGCCAAAAACATTCAGTACTTC. Protein sequence: CASGLRTGGEAKNIQYF.

This chain uses TRBV27 with TRBJ2-3; 7 bases match TRBD1. V gave up 8 bases and J gave up 4 bases; unmatched junction bases: 3. The CDR3 is made up of 12 amino acids. Germline-derived CDR1 and CDR2 are MNHEY and SMNVEV (reference sequence). The CDR3 region has the DNA TGTGCCAGCGGGACAGACTCAGATACGCAGTATTTT. It specifies CASGTDSDTQYF.

The rearrangement uses TRBV7-9 and TRBJ2-4; the D gene is possibly TRBD1 (6 bases). Germline V gene lookup returns CDR1 SEHNR and CDR2 FQNEAQ (reference sequence). CDR3 length equals 16 residues. Trimming removed 5 bases at V and 4 bases at J, with 18 bases between. The CDR3 DNA reads as TGTGCCAGCAGCGACCCCCGACAGGAGGCTAAAAACATTCAGTACTTC. Translating gives CASSDPRQEAKNIQYF.

The CDR3 sequence: CASSFTSYSKYGYTF. The CDR3 region has the DNA TGTGCCAGCAGCTTTACGTCGTACAGCAAGTATGGCTACACCTTC. The chain recombines TRBV7-9 with TRBJ1-2; the D is unclear. CDR1 is SEHNR, CDR2 FQNEAQ, per germline (reference sequence). V lost 3 bases and J lost 5, with 16 bases in between. This CDR3 is built from 15 residues.

This chain uses TRBV15 with TRBJ1-3; D is possibly TRBD1 (5 bases). V was pared by 2 bases and J by 0 bases, with 14 bases between. This CDR3 contains 17 residues. Germline CDR1 and CDR2: LNHNV and YYDKDF (reference sequence). DNA for the CDR3: TGTGCCACCAGCAGACTAATTCAGGGACTCTCTGGAAACACCATATATTTT. It translates to CATSRLIQGLSGNTIYF.

This chain connects TRBV25-1 to TRBJ2-3; TRBD2 matches at 8 bases. Germline V gives CDR1 MGHDK, CDR2 SYGVNS. The junction had 7 bases not matched to a gene; V was cut back by 2 bases and J by 0 bases. The CDR3 runs 17 residues. In DNA, the CDR3 is TGTGCCAGCAGTGAAGTCTTACGGGGGGGAAGCACAGATACGCAGTATTTT. Translation gives CASSEVLRGGSTDTQYF.

V usage is TRBV19 and J usage is TRBJ2-7; a possible D gene is TRBD1 (6 bases). Per the germline V gene, CDR1 is LNHDA and CDR2 is SQIVND (reference sequence). The CDR3 is made up of 13 amino acids. Trimming pared 4 bases from V and 4 bases from J, leaving 11 bases between. The CDR3 sequence is CASSTGQGYEQYF. The CDR3, as DNA: TGTGCCAGTAGTACGGGCCAGGGGTACGAGCAGTACTTC.